This T cell receptor beta chain was captured in a study of T cell responses to AZD1222 COVID-19 vaccine. Study-wide findings and caveats: Baseline serology detected seropositivity in only 5 to 7 AZD1222 recipients. Scientists sampled the repertoires only once the peak T cell response had passed. In a largely white British group with more females than males, clonal diversity was possibly underestimated. Spike-spanning, vaccine-associated CD4 TCRs were dominant at 160-218 and 743-854.

To note about this clone: Its antigen remains unknown.

Data came from immunoSEQ multiplex PCR; TCRdb stores just in-frame clones and leaves some out. The sample has 130,000 to 150,000 clones, approximately 78% seen once; the top ten hold roughly 4%. There are 15 residues in the CDR3. After removal of 5 bases from V and 1 base from J, the junction contained 4 bases not matched to a gene. CDR1 is SGHTA, CDR2 FQGNSA, per germline. This chain connects TRBV7-2 to TRBJ1-5; 8 bases match TRBD1. The source is an adult in good health. This specimen was peripheral blood, taken on day 0 of MenACWY control vaccination. The CDR3 loop reads CASSPGGVSNQPQHF. As DNA, the CDR3 is TGTGCCAGCAGCCCAGGGGGCGTAAGCAATCAGCCCCAGCATTTT. The whole variable domain, remainder taken from reference TRBV7-2 and TRBJ1-5, is GAGVSQSPSNKVTEKGKDVELRCDPISGHTALYWYRQSLGQGLEFLIYFQGNSAPDKSGLPSDRFSAERTGGSVSTLTIQRTQQEDSAVYLCASSPGGVSNQPQHFGDGTRLSIL.